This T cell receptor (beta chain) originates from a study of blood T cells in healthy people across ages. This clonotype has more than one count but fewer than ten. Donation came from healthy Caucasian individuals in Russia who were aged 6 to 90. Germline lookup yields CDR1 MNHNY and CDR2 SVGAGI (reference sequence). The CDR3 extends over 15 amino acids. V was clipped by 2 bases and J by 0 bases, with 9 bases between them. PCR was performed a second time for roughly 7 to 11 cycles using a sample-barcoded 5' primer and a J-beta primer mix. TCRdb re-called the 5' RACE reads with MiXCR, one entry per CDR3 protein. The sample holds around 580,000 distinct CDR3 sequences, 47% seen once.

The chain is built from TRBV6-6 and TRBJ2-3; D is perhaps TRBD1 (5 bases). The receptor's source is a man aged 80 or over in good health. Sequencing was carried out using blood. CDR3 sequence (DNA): TGTGCCAGCAGTTACGACAGCCCTAGCACAGATACGCAGTATTTT. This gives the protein CASSYDSPSTDTQYF.